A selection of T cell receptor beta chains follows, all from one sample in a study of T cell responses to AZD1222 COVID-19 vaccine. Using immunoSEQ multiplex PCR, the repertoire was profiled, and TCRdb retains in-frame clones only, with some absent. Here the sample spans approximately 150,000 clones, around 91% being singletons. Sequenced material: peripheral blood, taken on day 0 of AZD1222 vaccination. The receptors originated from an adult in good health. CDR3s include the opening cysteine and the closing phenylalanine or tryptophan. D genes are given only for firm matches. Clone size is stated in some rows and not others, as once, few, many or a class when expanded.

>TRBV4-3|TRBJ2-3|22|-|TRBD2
CASSQDPPLTSGRAAGVDTQYF
TGCGCCAGCAGCCAAGATCCCCCGTTGACTAGCGGGAGGGCAGCGGGCGTCGATACGCAGTATTTT
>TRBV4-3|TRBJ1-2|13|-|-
CASSQDPGYGYTF
TGCGCCAGCAGCCAAGACCCGGGATACGGCTACACCTTC
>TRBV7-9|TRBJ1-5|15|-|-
CASSRDGYSNQPQHF
TGTGCCAGCAGCCGAGACGGGTATAGCAATCAGCCCCAGCATTTT
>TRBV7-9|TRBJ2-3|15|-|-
CASSLVVGFTDTQYF
TGTGCCAGCAGCTTAGTAGTGGGGTTTACGGATACGCAGTATTTT
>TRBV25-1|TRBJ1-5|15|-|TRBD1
CASSGSDRENQPQHF
TGTGCCAGCAGTGGGTCGGACAGGGAGAATCAGCCCCAGCATTTT
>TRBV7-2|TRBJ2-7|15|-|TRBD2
CASSLASGGTYEQYF
TGTGCCAGCAGCTTAGCTTCGGGAGGAACCTACGAGCAGTACTTC
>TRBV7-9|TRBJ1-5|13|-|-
CASSLDWDQPQHF
TGTGCCAGCAGCTTAGATTGGGATCAGCCCCAGCATTTT
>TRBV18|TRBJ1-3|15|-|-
CASSEDGVSGNTIYF
TGTGCCAGCTCAGAAGACGGAGTCTCTGGAAACACCATATATTTT
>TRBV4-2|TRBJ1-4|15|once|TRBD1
CASSQEGQGNEKLFF
TGTGCCAGCAGCCAAGAGGGACAGGGTAATGAAAAACTGTTTTTT
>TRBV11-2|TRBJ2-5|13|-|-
CASSFRAGETQYF
TGTGCCAGCAGCTTTAGGGCAGGAGAGACCCAGTACTTC
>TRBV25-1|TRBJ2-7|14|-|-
CASSDGNRAHEQYF
TGTGCCAGCAGCGACGGGAACAGAGCCCACGAGCAGTACTTC
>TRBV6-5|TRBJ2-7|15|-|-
CASSYSVAGTYEQYF
TGTGCCAGCAGTTACTCGGTCGCGGGCACCTACGAGCAGTACTTC
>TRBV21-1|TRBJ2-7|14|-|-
CASSNSGRPQEQYF
TGTGCCAGCAGCAACAGCGGGAGGCCTCAAGAGCAGTACTTC
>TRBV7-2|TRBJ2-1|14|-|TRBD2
CASILLAGYNEQFF
TGTGCCAGCATTTTACTAGCGGGATACAATGAGCAGTTCTTC
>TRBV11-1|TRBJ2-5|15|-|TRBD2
CASRPLAGAQETQYF
TGTGCCAGCAGACCATTAGCGGGAGCGCAAGAGACCCAGTACTTC
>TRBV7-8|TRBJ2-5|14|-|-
CASSLMTGQETQYF
TGTGCCAGCAGCTTGATGACAGGACAAGAGACCCAGTACTTC
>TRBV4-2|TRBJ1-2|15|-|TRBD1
CASSHEQGPTYGYTF
TGTGCCAGCAGCCACGAACAGGGGCCTACCTATGGCTACACCTTC
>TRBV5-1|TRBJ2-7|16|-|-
CASSVYGGTAYYEQYF
TGCGCCAGCAGCGTTTATGGCGGGACAGCCTACTACGAGCAGTACTTC
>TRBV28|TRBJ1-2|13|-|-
CASKRQASYGYTF
TGTGCCAGCAAGAGACAGGCCAGCTATGGCTACACCTTC
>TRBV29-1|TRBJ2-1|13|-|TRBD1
CSGGDRRVHEQFF
TGCAGCGGGGGGGACAGGAGGGTCCATGAGCAGTTCTTC
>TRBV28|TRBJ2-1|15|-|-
CASRVFISRDNEQFF
TGTGCCAGCAGAGTATTTATCAGCCGGGACAATGAGCAGTTCTTC
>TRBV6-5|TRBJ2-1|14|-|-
CASIMDSTYNEQFF
TGTGCCAGCATCATGGACAGTACCTACAATGAGCAGTTCTTC
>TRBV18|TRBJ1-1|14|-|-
CASSRVAQGTEAFF
TGTGCCAGCTCACGGGTGGCGCAGGGGACTGAAGCTTTCTTT
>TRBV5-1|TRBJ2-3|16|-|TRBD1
CASSLGMGQSTDTQYF
TGCGCCAGCAGCTTGGGGATGGGACAGAGCACAGATACGCAGTATTTT
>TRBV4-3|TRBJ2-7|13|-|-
CASSQDARGTQYF
TGCGCCAGCAGCCAAGACGCCAGGGGCACCCAGTACTTC
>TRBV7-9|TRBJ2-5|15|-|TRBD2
CASSWGLAYQETQYF
TGTGCCAGCAGCTGGGGACTAGCTTATCAAGAGACCCAGTACTTC
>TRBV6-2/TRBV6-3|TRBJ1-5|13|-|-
CASSNRFHQPQHF
TGTGCCAGCAGCAACAGGTTTCATCAGCCCCAGCATTTT
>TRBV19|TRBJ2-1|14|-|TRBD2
CASNPSGGNNEQFF
TGTGCCAGTAACCCTAGCGGGGGTAACAATGAGCAGTTCTTC